One T cell receptor (beta chain) is described in this entry. These data are taken from a study of identical twins. One entry per CDR3 protein results from TCRdb running MiXCR on the 5' RACE reads. The sample consists of about 520,000 distinct CDR3 sequences, roughly a fifth of them appearing once. The V gene's germline CDR1 is DFQATT and CDR2 SNEGSKA (reference sequence). Trimming cost V 0 bases and J 1 base, with 16 bases left between them. The CDR3 spans 16 residues. The same data also contributed to another study, on T cells expressing NK-cell markers. Per that paper: In sorted CD3+CD56+NKG2C+, CD3+CD56+NKG2C- and CD3+CD56-NKG2C+ T cells, TCR beta repertoires were obtained.

Sequenced material: CD4+ T cells sorted from blood. The receptor was derived from a woman aged 18-29 years in good health. The J gene is TRBJ2-7, the V gene TRBV20-1; no firm D call. The CDR3: CSARDGPLVNSYEQYF. CDR3 coding DNA: TGCAGTGCTAGAGACGGCCCCCTGGTGAATTCCTACGAGCAGTACTTC.